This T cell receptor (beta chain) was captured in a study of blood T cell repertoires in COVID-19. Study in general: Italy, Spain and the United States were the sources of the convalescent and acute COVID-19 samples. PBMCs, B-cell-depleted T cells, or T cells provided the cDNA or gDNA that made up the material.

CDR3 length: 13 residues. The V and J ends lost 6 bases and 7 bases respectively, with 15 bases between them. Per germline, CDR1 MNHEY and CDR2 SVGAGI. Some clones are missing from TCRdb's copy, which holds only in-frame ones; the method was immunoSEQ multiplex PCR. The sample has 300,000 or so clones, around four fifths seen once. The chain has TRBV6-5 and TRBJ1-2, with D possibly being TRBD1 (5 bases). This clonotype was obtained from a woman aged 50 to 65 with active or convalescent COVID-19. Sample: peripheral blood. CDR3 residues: CASRGSGQGGYTF. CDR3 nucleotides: TGTGCCAGCAGGGGGTCAGGGCAAGGTGGCTACACCTTC.